What follows is one TCR beta chain and its context. Its matching antigen is unknown. This specimen includes other DNA sequences encoding the same CDR3. Assay used: immunoSEQ multiplex PCR; TCRdb lists only in-frame clones, some missing. Among about 24,000 clones listed, roughly four fifths were seen once. The data stem from a study of PD-1 blockade in classical Hodgkin lymphoma. The study, taken as a whole, reports: There was a significant rise in CD4+ TCR diversity by C4D1, with no such rise for CD8+.

Germline V gene lookup returns CDR1 SNHLY and CDR2 FYNNEI. The V end lost 8 bases, the J end lost 2 bases, and 10 bases lay between the germline ends. This CDR3 comprises 13 residues. Documented time point: cycle 4 day 1 (C4D1), after 6 weeks of nivolumab. Autologous stem cell transplantation was followed by relapse in every patient, and brentuximab vedotin exposure varied. Sequences were derived from peripheral blood mononuclear cells (PBMCs), sampled before the fourth cycle of nivolumab. The rearrangement links TRBV2 to TRBJ1-5; weak D call: TRBD1 (5 bases). This TCR came from a human donor with classical Hodgkin lymphoma. CDR3 amino acids: CASGGTGNQPQHF. Written as DNA, the CDR3 is TGTGCCAGCGGGGGAACGGGCAATCAGCCCCAGCATTTT.